These 16 T cell receptor beta chains share one sample of origin, sequenced in a study of blood T cell repertoires in COVID-19. TCRdb's table, derived via immunoSEQ multiplex PCR, lists solely in-frame clones and lacks some. The table lists around 280,000 clones, approximately 86% of them singletons. Input material: peripheral blood. The receptors here all came from a man aged 65 to 85 with acute or convalescent COVID-19.

The rearrangement uses TRBV3-1 (or the pseudogene TRBV3-2) and TRBJ2-2; 9 nucleotides line up with TRBD1. V was clipped by 3 bases and J by 4 bases; unmatched bases: 6. Germline CDR1 is LGHDT and CDR2 is YNNKEL (reference sequence). The CDR3 is 16 residues long. CDR3 coding DNA: TGTGCCAGCAGCCAGGGGACAGGGTGGTTCACCGGGGAGCTGTTTTTT. It encodes CASSQGTGWFTGELFF.

V is TRBV4-3 and J is TRBJ2-2, with TRBD2 as a possible D gene (6 bases). The germline gives CDR1 LGHNA, CDR2 YSLEER. The length of the CDR3 is 16 residues. The V and J ends lost 1 base and 4 bases respectively, with 13 bases between them. This CDR3 reads CASSQVGSSGTGELFF. CDR3 in DNA: TGCGCCAGCAGCCAAGTCGGGAGTTCGGGCACCGGGGAGCTGTTTTTT.

This rearrangement joins TRBV4-3 to TRBJ1-5, with 7 nucleotides matching TRBD1. Unmatched junction bases numbered 3, after V lost 2 bases and J lost 2 bases. CDR1 and CDR2 from the germline V gene are LGHNA and YSLEER. This CDR3 contains 15 residues. The CDR3 is CASSQSGQGNQPQHF. The CDR3 DNA is TGCGCCAGCAGCCAATCAGGACAGGGCAATCAGCCCCAGCATTTT.

The chain has TRBV5-4 and TRBJ2-7; TRBD2 agrees at 7 bases. The CDR3 contains 15 residues. V was pared by 0 bases and J by 2 bases, with 5 bases of the junction left unmatched. Germline V gene sequence: CDR1 SGHNT, CDR2 YYREEE (reference sequence). Here the CDR3 DNA reads TGTGCCAGCAGCTTGGGGCCTGGGGGGGCCTACGAGCAGTACTTC. Amino acid sequence: CASSLGPGGAYEQYF.

The chain is built from TRBV28 and TRBJ1-5; TRBD1 agrees at 7 bases. CDR3 length equals 12 residues. CDR1 and CDR2 (germline): MDHEN, SYDVKM. Trimming cost V 11 bases and J 5 bases; bases outside gene matches: 6. Here the CDR3 reads CASQGGHQPQHF. CDR3 bases: TGTGCCTCCCAGGGGGGACATCAGCCCCAGCATTTT.

V and J are TRBV9 and TRBJ2-3; 7 bases match TRBD2. Germline V gives CDR1 SGDLS, CDR2 YYNGEE. This CDR3 is 15 amino acids long. V shed 0 bases and J 5 bases; nucleotides not matched to a gene: 6. The CDR3 here is CASSVEGGREDTQYF. The CDR3 DNA follows: TGTGCCAGCAGCGTAGAGGGAGGGAGGGAAGATACGCAGTATTTT.

This sequence joins TRBV7-3 and TRBJ2-1, with a tentative D call TRBD1 (5 bases). The length of the CDR3 is 15 residues. From germline, CDR1 is SGHTA and CDR2 FQGTGA. V lost 5 bases and J lost 1, with 12 bases in between. CDR3 coding DNA: TGTGCCAGCAGCCCGGACATGGGATCCTACAATGAGCAGTTCTTC. This encodes CASSPDMGSYNEQFF.

J is TRBJ1-5 and V is TRBV4-1; maybe TRBD1 (6 bases). This CDR3 region has 15 residues. V lost 3 bases and J lost 1, with 10 bases in between. Germline loops: CDR1 MGHRA, CDR2 YSYEKL. The CDR3 coding sequence is TGCGCCAGCAGCCAGACAGGCTTAAGCAATCAGCCCCAGCATTTT. This translates into CASSQTGLSNQPQHF.

This chain's CDR3 is CASSYDSERNSPLHF. The CDR3 nucleotides read TGTGCCAGCAGTTACGACAGCGAAAGGAATTCACCCCTCCACTTT. This chain joins TRBV6-5 and TRBJ1-6, with D tentatively TRBD1 (5 bases). CDR1 and CDR2 from the germline V gene are MNHEY and SVGAGI. Trimming took 2 bases from V and 7 from J, leaving 12 bases between them. The CDR3 is 15 residues long.

The count of this clone is one. The chain employs TRBV5-1 and TRBJ1-1; D is perhaps TRBD1 (5 bases). V was shortened by 0 bases and J by 6 bases, with 15 bases between the two germline ends. The CDR3 consists of 15 residues. The germline V gene has CDR1 SGHRS and CDR2 YFSETQ. The CDR3 sequence is CASSLVPREESEAFF. CDR3 nucleotides: TGCGCCAGCAGCTTGGTACCCAGGGAGGAGTCTGAAGCTTTCTTT.

The rearrangement links TRBV6-9 to TRBJ1-4, with 7 bases fitting TRBD1. Germline loops: CDR1 MNHGY, CDR2 SVAAGI. The CDR3 extends over 14 amino acids. The junction had 9 bases not matched to a gene; V was cut back by 6 bases and J by 8 bases. CDR3 region: CASRNRGLDEKLFF. The CDR3 bases are TGTGCCAGCAGGAACAGGGGATTGGACGAAAAACTGTTTTTT.

V and J are TRBV15 and TRBJ2-3; 9 bases are shared with TRBD2. Germline V gives CDR1 LNHNV, CDR2 YYDKDF (reference sequence). The CDR3 totals 18 residues. V trimming: 1 base; J trimming: 3 bases; junction bases outside the gene matches: 11. The DNA of the CDR3 is TGTGCCACCAGCAGAGGTCCCCCGGCGGGAGGGCGGACAGATACGCAGTATTTT. Protein: CATSRGPPAGGRTDTQYF.

The chain links TRBV28 to TRBJ1-2; D possibly corresponds to TRBD1 (5 bases). This CDR3 comprises 13 residues. The germline V gene encodes CDR1 MDHEN and CDR2 SYDVKM. The germline V and J ends were trimmed by 3 bases and 7 bases, with 12 bases remaining between them. The CDR3 nucleotides read TGTGCCAGCAGTTTCAGGGCTTGGGGTGGCTACACCTTC. This sequence encodes CASSFRAWGGYTF.

This CDR3 reads CASSKGGQPQHF. The CDR3 DNA follows: TGTGCCAGCAGCAAGGGGGGGCAGCCCCAGCATTTT. The genes are TRBV3-1 (or the pseudogene TRBV3-2) and TRBJ1-5, with D tentatively TRBD1 (6 bases). The CDR3 covers 12 residues. Per the germline V gene, CDR1 is LGHDT and CDR2 is YNNKEL (reference sequence). V lost 5 bases, J lost 7 bases, and 9 bases lay in between.

This chain uses TRBV19 with TRBJ2-1; the match to TRBD2 covers 9 bases. The germline CDR1 and CDR2 sequences are LNHDA and SQIVND (reference sequence). After removal of 5 bases from V and 2 bases from J, the junction contained 4 bases not matched to a gene. The CDR3 length is 15 residues. The CDR3 coding sequence is TGTGCCAGTAGTGTGCGGGGGGGCCCCTACAATGAGCAGTTCTTC. This codes for CASSVRGGPYNEQFF.

This clone showed up just a few times. The CDR3 DNA reads as TGTGCCAGCAGCTTAGGCCCGGACAGGGGGGATGAAAAACTGTTTTTT. Its translation: CASSLGPDRGDEKLFF. The chain couples TRBV11-2 to TRBJ1-4, with TRBD1 matching 10 bases. The CDR3 spans 16 residues. Looked up from germline, CDR1 is SGHAT and CDR2 is FQNNGV. Trimming cost V 1 base and J 6 bases; bases outside gene matches: 5.